The 23 T cell receptor beta chains below all came from one sample that was sequenced in a study of T-cell reconstitution after alpha-beta-depleted transplantation in children. Library preparation (for TCRbeta) was performed with unique molecular identifiers. TCRdb used MiXCR to reprocess the PCR reads, holding one entry per CDR3 protein. Seen here are 300,000 to 400,000 distinct CDR3 sequences, 10% to 15% observed once, and the top ten hold 4.3%. Sequencing used PBMCs, obtained from the stem cell graft. These receptors came from a human donor who donated a stem cell graft to a child with Fanconi anemia.

This clonotype was observed a handful of times. This chain links TRBV5-1 with TRBJ2-7, with D possibly matching TRBD1 (5 bases). The CDR3 has 13 residues. V was clipped by 1 base and J by 5 bases, with 10 bases between them. Per the germline V gene, CDR1 is SGHRS and CDR2 is YFSETQ. The DNA of the CDR3 is TGCGCCAGCAGCTTGCAGGGCACCAACGAGCAGTACTTC. Its translation: CASSLQGTNEQYF.

The chain joins TRBV29-1 to TRBJ2-1; D is uncertain. V lost 3 bases to trimming and J lost 7 bases, with 10 bases between them. Germline V gene data show CDR1 as SQVTM and CDR2 as ANQGSEA. The CDR3 covers 12 residues. The CDR3 DNA sequence: TGCAGCGTTGACTCCTTTAGGAATGAGCAGTTCTTC. This encodes CSVDSFRNEQFF.

This clonotype came up many times. The chain combines TRBV12-3 or TRBV12-4 with TRBJ2-2; 9 nucleotides line up with TRBD2. V was pared by 6 bases and J by 6 bases, with 2 bases of the junction left unmatched. The CDR3 spans 13 residues. The CDR3 coding sequence is TGTGCCAGCAGGAGGACTAGCGCCGGGGAGCTGTTTTTT. Translation gives CASRRTSAGELFF.

This chain links TRBV20-1 with TRBJ1-1; no reliable D call. CDR3 length: 15 residues. Deletions cut 3 bases from V and 8 bases from J, with 22 bases between. Germline V lookup: CDR1 DFQATT, CDR2 SNEGSKA (reference sequence). The CDR3 spells CSASPWRANGPEAFF. The CDR3 DNA sequence: TGCAGTGCTAGTCCTTGGAGGGCCAACGGGCCGGAAGCTTTCTTT.

This sequence joins TRBV20-1 and TRBJ2-2, with 13 bases aligning to TRBD2. V lost 2 bases to trimming and J lost 7 bases; unmatched junction nucleotides: 4. This CDR3 comprises 15 residues. The germline V gene has CDR1 DFQATT and CDR2 SNEGSKA (reference sequence). For the CDR3, the DNA is TGCAGTGCTAGAACTAGCGGGGGGGCGAACGGGGAGCTGTTTTTT. Translation: CSARTSGGANGELFF.

In this sample, this clonotype turned up many times. This rearrangement joins TRBV5-1 to TRBJ2-6; 9 bases match TRBD1. With 4 bases clipped from V and 4 bases from J, the junction kept 15 bases outside the gene matches. The CDR3 spans 19 residues. Germline V gene data show CDR1 as SGHRS and CDR2 as YFSETQ. CDR3 region: CASSLGYGTGGSGANVLTF. In nucleotides, the CDR3 is TGCGCCAGCAGCCTTGGCTACGGAACAGGGGGCTCGGGGGCCAACGTCCTGACTTTC.

This clonotype was recorded a few times. The chain couples TRBV29-1 to TRBJ2-5; D possibly corresponds to TRBD1 (5 bases). The germline V and J ends were trimmed by 7 bases and 4 bases, with 13 bases remaining between them. The CDR3 runs 12 residues. Germline V gene sequence: CDR1 SQVTM, CDR2 ANQGSEA. The CDR3 coding sequence is TGCAGCGGGGTGACAGACCGAGAGACCCAGTACTTC. The encoded protein is CSGVTDRETQYF.

The rearrangement links TRBV29-1 to TRBJ2-1; possibly TRBD1 for D (5 bases). The V end lost 4 bases, the J end lost 15 bases, and 13 bases lay between the germline ends. The V gene's germline CDR1 is SQVTM and CDR2 ANQGSEA. This CDR3 is 10 amino acids long. The CDR3 sequence is CSVVEGAVFF. The CDR3 region has the DNA TGCAGCGTTGTGGAAGGGGCCGTGTTCTTC.

This clonotype was detected many times. The rearrangement uses TRBV15 and TRBJ2-7; 14 nucleotides line up with TRBD2. CDR1 and CDR2 (germline): LNHNV, YYDKDF (reference sequence). The CDR3 totals 22 residues. V shed 1 base, J shed 4 bases, and the junction held 21 bases outside the gene matches. Here the CDR3 DNA reads TGTGCCACCAGCAGAGCTTCCCCCATCCGGACTAGCGGGGGGCCTGGGCAATACGAGCAGTACTTC. Protein product: CATSRASPIRTSGGPGQYEQYF.

The chain couples TRBV20-1 to TRBJ2-1; D not resolved. The CDR3 totals 12 residues. V gave up 6 bases and J gave up 6 bases, with 12 bases separating them. The V gene's germline CDR1 is DFQATT and CDR2 SNEGSKA (reference sequence). The CDR3 DNA reads TGCAGTGCCTCCAGGCAACTCAATGAGCAGTTCTTC. It specifies CSASRQLNEQFF.

The chain uses TRBV4-1 and TRBJ1-1; D perhaps matches TRBD1 (6 bases). Trimming removed 2 bases from V and 4 bases from J, with 23 bases in between. This CDR3 spans 18 amino acids. The germline V gene has CDR1 MGHRA and CDR2 YSYEKL. The CDR3 DNA sequence: TGCGCCAGCAGCCAACGAAAGGGGGAACAGGGTTATTTCACTGAAGCTTTCTTT. Protein sequence: CASSQRKGEQGYFTEAFF.

This clonotype was recorded many times. The genes are TRBV5-8 and TRBJ1-3; no reliable D call. The CDR3 has 14 amino acids. Trimming shortened V by 0 bases and J by 0 bases, and 4 bases separated the two germline ends. CDR1 is SGHTS and CDR2 is YDEGEE in the germline V gene. Here the CDR3 reads CASSLGNSGNTIYF. The CDR3 nucleotides are TGTGCCAGCAGCTTGGGCAACTCTGGAAACACCATATATTTT. The whole variable domain, remainder taken from reference TRBV5-8 and TRBJ1-3, is EAGVTQSPTHLIKTRGQQATLRCSPISGHTSVYWYQQALGLGLQFLLWYDEGEERNRGNFPPRFSGRQFPNYSSELNVNALELEDSALYLCASSLGNSGNTIYFGEGSWLTVV.

This clonotype appeared many times. The V call is TRBV12-3 or TRBV12-4, the J call TRBJ1-1; D uncertain. The CDR3 contains 15 residues. Trimming stripped 2 bases from V and 0 bases from J, with 10 bases between. Written as DNA, the CDR3 is TGTGCCAGCAGTTTATCGGGCACTATGAACACTGAAGCTTTCTTT. Encoded protein: CASSLSGTMNTEAFF.

This clonotype was counted only a few times. V usage is TRBV3-1 and J usage is TRBJ1-2, with D possibly being TRBD1 (5 bases). Germline assignment: CDR1 LGHDT and CDR2 YNNKEL (reference sequence). The length of the CDR3 is 14 residues. Trimming removed 4 bases from V and 10 bases from J, with 19 bases in between. Here the CDR3 reads CASSLIGTAGYYTF. DNA for the CDR3: TGTGCCAGCAGCCTTATAGGGACGGCCGGTTACTACACCTTC.

This rearrangement joins TRBV18 to TRBJ2-7; possibly TRBD2 for D (5 bases). CDR3 length: 14 amino acids. Trimming left V 2 bases short and J 1 base short, with 9 bases between. Per the germline V gene, CDR1 is KGHSH and CDR2 is LQKENI. The CDR3 loop reads CASSPSGASYEQYV. CDR3 nucleotides: TGTGCCAGCTCACCAAGCGGCGCGTCCTACGAGCAGTACGTC.

V gene TRBV19 combines with J gene TRBJ1-1, with D possibly TRBD1 on 5 matching bases. Per germline, CDR1 LNHDA and CDR2 SQIVND (reference sequence). The CDR3 spans 14 residues. The V end was cut by 3 bases, the J end by 10 bases, with 18 bases between. The CDR3 region is CASSIPDSFPGAFF. In DNA form, the CDR3 reads TGTGCCAGTAGTATTCCTGACAGTTTCCCCGGAGCTTTCTTT.

In this sample, this clonotype turned up a few times. The chain employs TRBV7-9 and TRBJ1-2; possible D gene TRBD1, 6 bases. Between the trimmed V and J ends, which lost 2 bases and 4 bases, there was a span of 11 bases. The germline CDR1 and CDR2 sequences are SEHNR and FQNEAQ (reference sequence). The CDR3 runs to 14 residues. CDR3 protein: CASSLQGLLYGYTF. The CDR3 DNA reads TGTGCCAGCAGCTTACAGGGGCTCCTCTATGGCTACACCTTC.

This clonotype was counted a few times. The chain employs TRBV5-1 and TRBJ2-5, with D tentatively TRBD1 (5 bases). Deletions cut 4 bases from V and 0 bases from J, with 7 bases between. CDR3 length equals 13 residues. Per germline, CDR1 SGHRS and CDR2 YFSETQ. The CDR3 nucleotides read TGCGCCAGCAGCCCGGACAACCAAGAGACCCAGTACTTC. This sequence encodes CASSPDNQETQYF.

On this clonotype itself: A much larger clone differs from this one at a single base, so this may be a read error. This likely comes from a read error, as the CDR3 has no conserved phenylalanine or tryptophan at its end. CDR3 coding DNA: TGTGCCAGCAGTGAATTTGAGACCCAGTACTAC. Protein product: CASSEFETQYY. The genes are TRBV2 and TRBJ2-5; D is uncertain. Germline loops: CDR1 SNHLY, CDR2 FYNNEI. This CDR3 is built from 11 residues. V gave up 2 bases and J gave up 5 bases, with 3 bases separating them.

There are many counts of this clonotype. The chain uses TRBV28 and TRBJ1-5; D is unclear. Trimming removed 7 bases at V and 7 bases at J, with 14 bases between. The germline CDR1 and CDR2 sequences are MDHEN and SYDVKM. The CDR3 has 13 amino acids. The CDR3, as DNA: TGTGCCAGCAATCCATGGGAAGGACAGCCCCAGCATTTT. The encoded protein is CASNPWEGQPQHF. The variable domain in full, completed from reference TRBV28 and TRBJ1-5, reads DVKVTQSSRYLVKRTGEKVFLECVQDMDHENMFWYRQDPGLGLRLIYFSYDVKMKEKGDIPEGYSVSREKKERFSLILESASTNQTSMYLCASNPWEGQPQHFGDGTRLSIL.

This chain joins TRBV27 and TRBJ2-7; 7 bases align to TRBD1. J lost 2 bases, V lost 5 bases, and 18 bases had no gene match. The CDR3 length is 18 residues. Germline V lookup: CDR1 MNHEY, CDR2 SMNVEV (reference sequence). Here the CDR3 DNA reads TGTGCCAGCAGTAAATCCCCCAAAAAACAGGGGACCCCCTACGAGCAGTACTTC. Its translation: CASSKSPKKQGTPYEQYF.

CDR3 sequence: CASSEGFSNQPQHF. The CDR3 DNA sequence: TGTGCCAGCTCGGAGGGCTTTAGCAATCAGCCCCAGCATTTT. This chain joins TRBV18 and TRBJ1-5; D not certain. The length of the CDR3 is 14 residues. Germline CDR1 reads KGHSH; CDR2 reads LQKENI. V gave up 6 bases and J gave up 0 bases, with 9 bases separating them.

This clonotype was observed many times. The V call is TRBV4-3, the J call TRBJ2-1; TRBD2 matches 10 bases. Germline V gene sequence: CDR1 LGHNA, CDR2 YSLEER. The junction had 2 bases not matched to a gene; V was cut back by 0 bases and J by 3 bases. This CDR3 region has 16 residues. As DNA, the CDR3 is TGCGCCAGCAGCCAAGACCCTAGCGGGGGCTACAATGAGCAGTTCTTC. It is translated as CASSQDPSGGYNEQFF.